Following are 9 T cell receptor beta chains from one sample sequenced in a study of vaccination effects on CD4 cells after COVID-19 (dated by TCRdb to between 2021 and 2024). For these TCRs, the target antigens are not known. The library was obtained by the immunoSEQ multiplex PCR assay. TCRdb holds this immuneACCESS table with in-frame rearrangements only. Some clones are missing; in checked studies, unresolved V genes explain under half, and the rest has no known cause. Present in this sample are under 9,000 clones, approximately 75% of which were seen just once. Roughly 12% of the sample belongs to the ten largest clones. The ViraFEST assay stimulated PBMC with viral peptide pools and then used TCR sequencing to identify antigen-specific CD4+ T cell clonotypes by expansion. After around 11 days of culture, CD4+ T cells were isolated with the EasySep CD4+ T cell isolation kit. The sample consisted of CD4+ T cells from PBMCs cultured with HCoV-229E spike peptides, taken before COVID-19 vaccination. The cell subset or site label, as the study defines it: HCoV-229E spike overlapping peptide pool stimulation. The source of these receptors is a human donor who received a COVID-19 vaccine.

The CDR3 DNA reads TGTGCCAGCAGCTGGACGGGACAGGGAGCCTACGAGCAGTACTTC. This translates into CASSWTGQGAYEQYF. The chain recombines TRBV7-2 with TRBJ2-7, with TRBD1 matching over 9 bases. The V gene's germline CDR1 is SGHTA and CDR2 FQGNSA. V gave up 4 bases and J gave up 2 bases; unmatched junction bases: 6. The CDR3 is 15 residues long.

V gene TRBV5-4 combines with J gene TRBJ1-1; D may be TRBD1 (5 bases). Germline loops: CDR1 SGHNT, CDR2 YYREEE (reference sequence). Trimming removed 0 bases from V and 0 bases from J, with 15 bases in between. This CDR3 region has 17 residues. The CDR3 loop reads CASSLGQLRAVNTEAFF. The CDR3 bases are TGTGCCAGCAGCTTGGGACAGCTTCGGGCTGTGAACACTGAAGCTTTCTTT.

The CDR3 coding sequence is TGTGCCAGCAGCCCCCGAGTTACAGATACGCAGTATTTT. It encodes CASSPRVTDTQYF. The V gene is TRBV4-2, the J gene TRBJ2-3; no clear D. CDR1 is LGHNA and CDR2 is YNFKEQ in the germline V gene. The CDR3 spans 13 residues. The V end was cut by 4 bases, the J end by 3 bases, with 8 bases between.

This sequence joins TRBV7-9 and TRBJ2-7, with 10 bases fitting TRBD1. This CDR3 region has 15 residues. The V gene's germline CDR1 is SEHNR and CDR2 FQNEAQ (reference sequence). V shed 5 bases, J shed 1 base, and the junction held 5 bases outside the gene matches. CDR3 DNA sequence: TGTGCCAGCAGCCCGGGACAGGGGATTTCCTACGAGCAGTACTTC. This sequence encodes CASSPGQGISYEQYF.

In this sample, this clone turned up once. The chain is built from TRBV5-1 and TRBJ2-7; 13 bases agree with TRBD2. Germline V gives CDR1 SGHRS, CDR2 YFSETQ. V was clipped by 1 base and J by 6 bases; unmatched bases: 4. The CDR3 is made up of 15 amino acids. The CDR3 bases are TGCGCCAGCAGCTTGACTAGCGGGAGGGCTATCGAGCAGTACTTC. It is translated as CASSLTSGRAIEQYF.

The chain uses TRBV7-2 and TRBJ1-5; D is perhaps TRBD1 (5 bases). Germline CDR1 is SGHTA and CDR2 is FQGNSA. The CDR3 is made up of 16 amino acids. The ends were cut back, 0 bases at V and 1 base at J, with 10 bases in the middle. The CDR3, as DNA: TGTGCCAGCAGCTTAGCGGGGGTTGGAAGCAATCAGCCCCAGCATTTT. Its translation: CASSLAGVGSNQPQHF. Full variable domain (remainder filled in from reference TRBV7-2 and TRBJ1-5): GAGVSQSPSNKVTEKGKDVELRCDPISGHTALYWYRQSLGQGLEFLIYFQGNSAPDKSGLPSDRFSAERTGGSVSTLTIQRTQQEDSAVYLCASSLAGVGSNQPQHFGDGTRLSIL.

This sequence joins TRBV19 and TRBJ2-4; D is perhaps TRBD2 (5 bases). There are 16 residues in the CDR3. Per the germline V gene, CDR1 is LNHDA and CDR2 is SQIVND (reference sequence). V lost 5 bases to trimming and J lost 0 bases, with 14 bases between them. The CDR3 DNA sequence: TGTGCCAGTAGTGGAGTTGGCGGGCTAGCCAAAAACATTCAGTACTTC. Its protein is CASSGVGGLAKNIQYF.

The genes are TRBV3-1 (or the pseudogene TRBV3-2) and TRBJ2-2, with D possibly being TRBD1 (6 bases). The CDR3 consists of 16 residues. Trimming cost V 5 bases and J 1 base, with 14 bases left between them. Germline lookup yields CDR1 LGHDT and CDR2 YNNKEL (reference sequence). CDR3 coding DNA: TGTGCCAGCAGCGCCACCGGGACATTGAACACCGGGGAGCTGTTTTTT. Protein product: CASSATGTLNTGELFF.

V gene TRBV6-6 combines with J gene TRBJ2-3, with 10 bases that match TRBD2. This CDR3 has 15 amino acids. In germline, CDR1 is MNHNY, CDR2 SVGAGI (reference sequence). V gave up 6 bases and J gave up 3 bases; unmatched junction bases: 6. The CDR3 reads CASSHGLAETDTQYF. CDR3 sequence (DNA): TGTGCCAGCAGCCACGGACTAGCGGAGACAGATACGCAGTATTTT.